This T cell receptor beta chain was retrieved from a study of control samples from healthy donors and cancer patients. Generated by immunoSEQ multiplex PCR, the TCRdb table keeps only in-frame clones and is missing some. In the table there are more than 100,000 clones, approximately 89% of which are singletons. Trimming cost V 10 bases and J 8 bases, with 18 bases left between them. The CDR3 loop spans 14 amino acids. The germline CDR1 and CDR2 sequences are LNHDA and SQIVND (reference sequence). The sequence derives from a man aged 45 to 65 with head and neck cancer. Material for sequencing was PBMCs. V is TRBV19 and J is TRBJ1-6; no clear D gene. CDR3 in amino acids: CATTPADRDSPLHF. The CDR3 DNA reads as TGTGCCACCACCCCAGCGGACCGGGATTCACCCCTCCACTTT.